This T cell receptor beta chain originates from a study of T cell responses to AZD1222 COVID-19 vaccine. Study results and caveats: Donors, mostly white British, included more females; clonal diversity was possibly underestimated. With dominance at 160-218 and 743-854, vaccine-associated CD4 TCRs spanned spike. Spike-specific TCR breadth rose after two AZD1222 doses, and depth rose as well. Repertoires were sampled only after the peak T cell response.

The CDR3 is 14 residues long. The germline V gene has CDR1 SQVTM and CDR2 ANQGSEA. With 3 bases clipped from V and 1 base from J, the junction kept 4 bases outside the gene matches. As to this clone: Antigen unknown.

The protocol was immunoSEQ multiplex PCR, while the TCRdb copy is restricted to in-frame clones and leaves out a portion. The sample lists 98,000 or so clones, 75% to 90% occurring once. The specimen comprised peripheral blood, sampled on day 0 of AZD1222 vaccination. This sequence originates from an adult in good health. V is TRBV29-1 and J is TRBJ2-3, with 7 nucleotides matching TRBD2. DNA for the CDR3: TGCAGCGTTGATGGCGGGGGAGGCACAGATACGCAGTATTTT. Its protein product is CSVDGGGGTDTQYF.